The rows below give T cell receptor beta chains drawn from one sample of a study of cytomegalovirus exposure and HLA in healthy donors. Measured with immunoSEQ multiplex PCR; TCRdb has only the in-frame clones, and not every one. The sample shows 100,000 to 150,000 clones, approximately 88% of them seen only once. Sequences were obtained from PBMCs. The receptors shown here come from a woman between 18 and 29 years old in good health and CMV-seronegative. Each CDR3 is given with its conserved first and last residue. Fields, in order: CDR3 protein, CDR3 DNA, V gene, D gene, clone size, CDR3 length, J gene. A D gene is named only where the DNA matches it firmly. Clone size, where shown, is once, few, many, or a class for clones that have expanded.

CDR3aa: CASSLGGIGYEQYF
CDR3nt: TGTGCCAGCAGTTTAGGGGGGATAGGCTACGAGCAGTACTTC
v_gene: TRBV27
d_gene: -
abundance: few
len: 14
j_gene: TRBJ2-7

CDR3aa: CASSPYRTNRGEQFF
CDR3nt: TGTGCCAGCAGTCCCTACCGGACTAATCGGGGTGAGCAGTTCTTC
v_gene: TRBV27
d_gene: -
abundance: -
len: 15
j_gene: TRBJ2-1

CDR3aa: CSAASGDEQYF
CDR3nt: TGCAGTGCAGCCTCGGGGGACGAGCAGTACTTC
v_gene: TRBV20-1
d_gene: -
abundance: -
len: 11
j_gene: TRBJ2-7

CDR3aa: CASSLRGGSGSPNEQFF
CDR3nt: TGTGCCAGCAGCTTAAGGGGGGGTAGCGGGAGTCCCAATGAGCAGTTCTTC
v_gene: TRBV7-9
d_gene: TRBD2
abundance: -
len: 17
j_gene: TRBJ2-1

CDR3aa: CASSLRGNSYEQYF
CDR3nt: TGTGCCAGCAGCCTCCGGGGGAACTCCTACGAGCAGTACTTC
v_gene: TRBV5-6
d_gene: -
abundance: -
len: 14
j_gene: TRBJ2-7

CDR3aa: CASSIVVNYEQYF
CDR3nt: TGTGCCAGTAGTATAGTAGTTAACTACGAGCAGTACTTC
v_gene: TRBV19
d_gene: -
abundance: -
len: 13
j_gene: TRBJ2-7

CDR3aa: CASTTGGDTQYF
CDR3nt: TGTGCCAGCACCACAGGGGGAGATACGCAGTATTTT
v_gene: TRBV5-4
d_gene: TRBD1
abundance: -
len: 12
j_gene: TRBJ2-3

CDR3aa: CASSKMGDRGAGNQPQHF
CDR3nt: TGTGCCAGCAGCAAAATGGGTGACAGGGGCGCCGGCAATCAGCCCCAGCATTTT
v_gene: TRBV21-1
d_gene: -
abundance: -
len: 18
j_gene: TRBJ1-5

CDR3aa: CASSLLAGAGSYNEQFF
CDR3nt: TGCGCCAGCAGCTTGCTAGCGGGAGCAGGGTCCTACAATGAGCAGTTCTTC
v_gene: TRBV5-1
d_gene: TRBD2
abundance: -
len: 17
j_gene: TRBJ2-1

CDR3aa: CASSPWEGRSDGDEQFF
CDR3nt: TGTGCCAGCAGCCCCTGGGAAGGGAGGTCGGATGGGGATGAGCAGTTCTTC
v_gene: TRBV14
d_gene: -
abundance: -
len: 17
j_gene: TRBJ2-1

CDR3aa: CASSLDKAGTGELFF
CDR3nt: TGTGCCAGCAGCTTAGATAAAGCGGGCACCGGGGAGCTGTTTTTT
v_gene: TRBV11-3
d_gene: -
abundance: -
len: 15
j_gene: TRBJ2-2

CDR3aa: CASSPQGGHEKLFF
CDR3nt: TGTGCCAGCAGTCCCCAGGGAGGACATGAAAAACTGTTTTTT
v_gene: TRBV28
d_gene: -
abundance: -
len: 14
j_gene: TRBJ1-4

CDR3aa: CASMGSGRFSQDTQYF
CDR3nt: TGTGCCAGCATGGGTAGCGGGAGATTTTCGCAAGATACGCAGTATTTT
v_gene: TRBV28
d_gene: TRBD2
abundance: once
len: 16
j_gene: TRBJ2-3

CDR3aa: CASSWTTGTGGHVQYF
CDR3nt: TGTGCCAGCAGCTGGACCACCGGGACAGGGGGCCATGTGCAGTACTTC
v_gene: TRBV5-6
d_gene: TRBD1
abundance: -
len: 16
j_gene: TRBJ2-7

CDR3aa: CASSGDSTEAFF
CDR3nt: TGTGCCAGCAGCGGGGACTCCACTGAAGCTTTCTTT
v_gene: TRBV5-5
d_gene: -
abundance: -
len: 12
j_gene: TRBJ1-1

CDR3aa: CASSETRTSGGTVLAKNIQYF
CDR3nt: TGTGCCAGCAGTGAGACCCGGACTAGCGGGGGAACCGTACTAGCCAAAAACATTCAGTACTTC
v_gene: TRBV28
d_gene: TRBD2
abundance: -
len: 21
j_gene: TRBJ2-4

CDR3aa: CASSSPRRYNEQFF
CDR3nt: TGTGCCAGCAGCTCACCTAGGAGGTACAATGAGCAGTTCTTC
v_gene: TRBV11-2
d_gene: -
abundance: -
len: 14
j_gene: TRBJ2-1

CDR3aa: CASSSGLLSTDTQYF
CDR3nt: TGTGCCAGCAGCTCAGGACTACTTAGCACAGATACGCAGTATTTT
v_gene: TRBV27
d_gene: -
abundance: -
len: 15
j_gene: TRBJ2-3

CDR3aa: CASSLNRIGETQYF
CDR3nt: TGCGCCAGCAGCTTGAACAGAATAGGAGAGACCCAGTACTTC
v_gene: TRBV5-1
d_gene: -
abundance: -
len: 14
j_gene: TRBJ2-5

CDR3aa: CASSRDGWGTGELFF
CDR3nt: TGTGCCAGCAGCAGGGATGGGTGGGGCACCGGGGAGCTGTTTTTT
v_gene: TRBV2
d_gene: -
abundance: once
len: 15
j_gene: TRBJ2-2

CDR3aa: CASSLGGRGASTDTQYF
CDR3nt: TGTGCCAGCAGCTTAGGCGGCAGGGGGGCTAGCACAGATACGCAGTATTTT
v_gene: TRBV7-8
d_gene: -
abundance: -
len: 17
j_gene: TRBJ2-3

CDR3aa: CALGQGAYGYTF
CDR3nt: TGTGCCTTAGGACAGGGGGCCTATGGCTACACCTTC
v_gene: TRBV30
d_gene: TRBD1
abundance: -
len: 12
j_gene: TRBJ1-2

CDR3aa: CASSYSNRNYGYTF
CDR3nt: TGTGCCAGCAGTTACTCGAACAGAAACTATGGCTACACCTTC
v_gene: TRBV6-5
d_gene: -
abundance: -
len: 14
j_gene: TRBJ1-2

CDR3aa: CASSRTAGAYEQYF
CDR3nt: TGTGCCAGCAGCAGAACGGCGGGAGCCTACGAGCAGTACTTC
v_gene: TRBV7-6
d_gene: TRBD2
abundance: -
len: 14
j_gene: TRBJ2-7

CDR3aa: CASSLGPAGGLYNEQFF
CDR3nt: TGCGCCAGCAGCTTGGGTCCAGCGGGAGGACTCTACAATGAGCAGTTCTTC
v_gene: TRBV5-1
d_gene: TRBD2
abundance: -
len: 17
j_gene: TRBJ2-1

CDR3aa: CASRRGQGSEKLFF
CDR3nt: TGTGCCAGCAGAAGGGGACAGGGTTCTGAAAAACTGTTTTTT
v_gene: TRBV5-4
d_gene: TRBD1
abundance: once
len: 14
j_gene: TRBJ1-4

CDR3aa: CASSRTHNEQFF
CDR3nt: TGTGCCAGCAGCCGGACTCACAATGAGCAGTTCTTC
v_gene: TRBV7-8
d_gene: -
abundance: -
len: 12
j_gene: TRBJ2-1

CDR3aa: CASSPLTGEAEQYF
CDR3nt: TGTGCCAGCTCACCACTTACAGGGGAGGCCGAGCAGTACTTC
v_gene: TRBV18
d_gene: -
abundance: -
len: 14
j_gene: TRBJ2-7

CDR3aa: CASSEHRESF
CDR3nt: TGTGCCAGCAGTGAGCACCGGGAGTCGTTT
v_gene: TRBV6-5
d_gene: -
abundance: -
len: 10
j_gene: TRBJ2-3